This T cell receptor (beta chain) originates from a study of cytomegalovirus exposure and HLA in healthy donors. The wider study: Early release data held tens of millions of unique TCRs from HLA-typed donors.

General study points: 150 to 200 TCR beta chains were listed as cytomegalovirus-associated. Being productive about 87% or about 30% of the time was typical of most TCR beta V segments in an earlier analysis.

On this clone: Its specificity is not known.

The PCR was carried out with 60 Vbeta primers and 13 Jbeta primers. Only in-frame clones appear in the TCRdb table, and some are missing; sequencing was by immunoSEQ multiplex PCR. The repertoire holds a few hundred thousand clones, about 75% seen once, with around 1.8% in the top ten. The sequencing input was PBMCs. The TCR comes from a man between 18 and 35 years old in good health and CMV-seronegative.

The CDR3: CASSMRQGGTEAFF. CDR3 nucleotides: TGTGCCAGTAGTATGAGGCAGGGAGGAACTGAAGCTTTCTTT. The chain uses TRBV19 and TRBJ1-1, with D possibly matching TRBD1 (5 bases). V gave up 3 bases and J gave up 5 bases, with 13 bases separating them. Germline V gene data show CDR1 as LNHDA and CDR2 as SQIVND (reference sequence). This CDR3 has 14 residues.